These 17 T cell receptor beta chains originate from one sample sequenced in a study of patients and donors after allogeneic stem cell transplantation. Each CDR3 protein gets one entry after TCRdb re-called the RT-PCR reads with MiXCR. The sample yields approximately 200,000 distinct CDR3 sequences, over 30% seen once. Sequencing was done on a sample of blood, either unsorted or a sorted T cell fraction (not recorded which). The receptors here all came from a human donor who was either an allogeneic HSCT recipient or a stem cell or donor lymphocyte infusion donor (not recorded which). It is not recorded whose cells these are; they may come from a transplant donor.

The chain links TRBV4-3 to TRBJ2-3, with no clear D. Trimming shortened V by 4 bases and J by 5 bases, and 7 bases separated the two germline ends. This CDR3 is 12 amino acids long. Germline CDR1 reads LGHNA; CDR2 reads YSLEER. In DNA form, the CDR3 reads TGCGCCAGCAGCCGCCGCGGAGATACGCAGTATTTT. Protein product: CASSRRGDTQYF.

This clonotype has only a few counts. This sequence joins TRBV10-3 and TRBJ1-2; weak D call: TRBD1 (5 bases). This CDR3 is built from 13 residues. V was pared by 3 bases and J by 4 bases, with 9 bases between. The V gene's germline CDR1 is ENHRY and CDR2 SYGVKD. CDR3: CAISDQGFYGYTF. The CDR3 DNA sequence: TGTGCCATCAGTGACCAGGGTTTCTATGGCTACACCTTC.

The chain uses TRBV5-1 and TRBJ1-1; no firm D call. This CDR3 has 15 amino acids. Trimming shortened V by 1 base and J by 1 base, and 11 bases separated the two germline ends. CDR1 SGHRS and CDR2 YFSETQ come from the germline V gene. CDR3 bases: TGCGCCAGCAGCTTGTCCGCGACAACGAACACTGAAGCTTTCTTT. Its translation is CASSLSATTNTEAFF.

This clonotype showed up just a few times. V and J are TRBV20-1 and TRBJ2-7; 7 bases fit TRBD1. This CDR3 has 15 amino acids. V trimming: 3 bases; J trimming: 1 base; junction bases outside the gene matches: 9. Per the germline V gene, CDR1 is DFQATT and CDR2 is SNEGSKA (reference sequence). The CDR3 here is CSARESGGKSYEQYF. CDR3 DNA: TGCAGTGCTAGGGAGTCAGGGGGAAAGTCCTACGAGCAGTACTTC.

V usage is TRBV12-3 or TRBV12-4 and J usage is TRBJ1-3; no firm D call. CDR3 length: 15 residues. The ends were cut back, 5 bases at V and 3 bases at J, with 14 bases in the middle. The CDR3 DNA reads as TGTGCCAGCAGTCCCCGTGGTGGACTTGGAAACACCATATATTTT. It specifies CASSPRGGLGNTIYF.

This clonotype was counted only a few times. The chain couples TRBV18 to TRBJ1-1; 9 bases fit TRBD1. Germline-derived CDR1 and CDR2 are KGHSH and LQKENI. V was pared by 6 bases and J by 4 bases, with 6 bases of the junction left unmatched. This CDR3 has 14 residues. In nucleotides, the CDR3 is TGTGCCAGCTCCAACGACAGGGGGGCCACTGAAGCTTTCTTT. Translated: CASSNDRGATEAFF.

The chain employs TRBV7-8 and TRBJ1-1; no reliable D call. Germline CDR1 and CDR2: SGHVS and FQNEAQ. CDR3 length equals 14 residues. The V and J ends lost 3 bases and 6 bases respectively, with 14 bases between them. The CDR3 sequence is CASSFFHLGAEAFF. The DNA of the CDR3 is TGTGCCAGCAGCTTCTTTCATCTGGGCGCTGAAGCTTTCTTT. The full variable domain, rest sourced from reference TRBV7-8 and TRBJ1-1, is GAGVSQSPRYKVAKRGQDVALRCDPISGHVSLFWYQQALGQGPEFLTYFQNEAQLDKSGLPSDRFFAERPEGSVSTLKIQRTQQEDSAVYLCASSFFHLGAEAFFGQGTRLTVV.

A few counts support this clonotype. The J gene is TRBJ2-7, the V gene TRBV5-1, with a possible D match to TRBD1 (5 bases). This CDR3 is built from 14 residues. Germline CDR1 SGHRS, CDR2 YFSETQ. The V and J ends lost 0 bases and 1 base respectively, with 8 bases between them. Here the CDR3 reads CASSLVAGSYEQYF. The CDR3 nucleotides are TGCGCCAGCAGCTTGGTTGCAGGGTCCTACGAGCAGTACTTC.

This clonotype has a handful of counts. The chain couples TRBV7-2 to TRBJ1-2, with 8 bases lining up with TRBD1. The CDR3 length is 14 residues. Germline V gene lookup returns CDR1 SGHTA and CDR2 FQGNSA. The ends lost 5 bases at V and 3 bases at J; junction bases unmatched: 5. The CDR3 DNA reads TGTGCCAGCAGCCAGGACAGGGCCGACTATGGCTACACCTTC. Its protein product is CASSQDRADYGYTF.

This clonotype has only a few counts. V is TRBV29-1 and J is TRBJ1-1; D is undetermined. Trimming left V 0 bases short and J 0 bases short, with 2 bases between. Germline loops: CDR1 SQVTM, CDR2 ANQGSEA. CDR3 size: 12 residues. CDR3 region: CSVEDVNTEAFF. The CDR3 bases are TGCAGCGTTGAAGACGTGAACACTGAAGCTTTCTTT.

J is TRBJ2-2 and V is TRBV10-1, with D tentatively TRBD1 or TRBD2 (5 bases each). Germline CDR1 reads WNHNN; CDR2 reads SYGVQD (reference sequence). With 2 bases removed from V and 1 base from J, the gap between germline ends came to 8 bases. This CDR3 region has 15 residues. CDR3 protein: CASSEGGRNTGELFF. The CDR3 DNA is TGCGCCAGCAGTGAGGGGGGACGGAACACCGGGGAGCTGTTTTTT.

The rearrangement links TRBV5-6 to TRBJ2-1; TRBD1 aligns across 7 bases. Per the germline V gene, CDR1 is SGHDT and CDR2 is YYEEEE. Trimming cost V 3 bases and J 7 bases; bases outside gene matches: 13. The CDR3 sequence is 16 residues long. CDR3 sequence: CASSWTIGGQRNEQFF. Written as DNA, the CDR3 is TGTGCCAGCAGCTGGACAATTGGGGGACAGAGGAATGAGCAGTTCTTC.

This clonotype showed up just a few times. The chain is built from TRBV4-3 and TRBJ1-4; D is ambiguous. CDR3 length: 16 amino acids. CDR1 is LGHNA, CDR2 YSLEER, per germline. V was pared by 1 base and J by 8 bases, with 17 bases between. The CDR3 DNA is TGCGCCAGCAGCCAAGGTAGTGACCAGGTTGGGGAAAAACTGTTTTTT. It specifies CASSQGSDQVGEKLFF.

This chain joins TRBV10-3 and TRBJ1-1; tentatively, D is TRBD1 (6 bases). The V gene's germline CDR1 is ENHRY and CDR2 SYGVKD. This CDR3 has 13 residues. Trimming removed 5 bases at V and 8 bases at J, with 15 bases between. The CDR3 DNA reads TGTGCCATCAGTCAATCCCCCGGACAGGAAGCTTTCTTT. It encodes CAISQSPGQEAFF.

This chain connects TRBV6-6 to TRBJ2-2; D unresolved. Trimming stripped 1 base from V and 4 bases from J, with 10 bases between. Germline assignment: CDR1 MNHNY and CDR2 SVGAGI (reference sequence). CDR3 size: 15 residues. CDR3 region: CASSYLIRSTGELFF. DNA for the CDR3: TGTGCCAGCAGTTACTTAATCCGGAGCACCGGGGAGCTGTTTTTT.

The sample holds a few counts of this clonotype. The chain uses TRBV12-3 or TRBV12-4 and TRBJ1-5; weak D call: TRBD1 (6 bases). The CDR3 has 13 amino acids. V was cut by 5 bases and J by 7 bases, with 12 bases left in between. Here the CDR3 reads CASSPGHFQPQHF. The DNA of the CDR3 is TGTGCCAGCAGTCCGGGACATTTCCAGCCCCAGCATTTT.

The V call is TRBV13, the J call TRBJ2-3; 9 bases fit TRBD2. Germline V CDR1 and CDR2: PRHDT, FYEKMQ (reference sequence). The CDR3 length is 17 residues. The V gene end was trimmed by 2 bases and the J gene end by 2 bases; junction bases not matched to a gene: 8. The CDR3 DNA sequence: TGTGCCAGCAGCTTAACAATAGCGGGGGCTCCCACAGATACGCAGTATTTT. Translating it yields CASSLTIAGAPTDTQYF.